This TCR beta chain was obtained from a study of shared clonotypes between healthy human individuals. As regards this clone: The same CDR3 also results from other DNA sequences found in this sample.

This CDR3 comprises 15 residues. The ends lost 3 bases at V and 2 bases at J; junction bases unmatched: 3. Germline V gene data show CDR1 as MGHRA and CDR2 as YSYEKL. Profiling relied on immunoSEQ multiplex PCR, and the TCRdb table lists in-frame clones only, not all of them. The data contain a few million clones, 90% to 95% of them singletons. This TCR came from a man aged 18 to 30 in good health. This sequence joins TRBV4-1 and TRBJ1-5, with 8 nucleotides matching TRBD1. Sequenced sample: naive CD4+ T cells sorted from blood. Subset here: CD45RA+ positively selected. The CDR3 region has the DNA TGCGCCAGCAGCCAGGAGACAGGGGGCAATCAGCCCCAGCATTTT. Translating gives CASSQETGGNQPQHF.